This TCR beta chain was sequenced for a study of T cell responses to AZD1222 COVID-19 vaccine. Study-wide results and limits: Once two AZD1222 doses were given, Spike-specific TCR breadth and depth went up. Donors were chiefly white British, with a greater number of females, and clonal diversity was perhaps underestimated. Only six people who got AZD1222 tested seropositive at baseline.

Points on this clone: Its antigen is as yet unknown.

TCRdb keeps only in-frame clones here, not all; method: immunoSEQ multiplex PCR. This sample carries 150,000 to 200,000 clones, 70% to 90% of them seen once, and the ten largest clones take around 8%. Germline lookup yields CDR1 SEHNR and CDR2 FQNEAQ (reference sequence). V lost 5 bases and J lost 7; bases outside the gene matches: 6. The CDR3 has 15 amino acids. The sample in question was peripheral blood, obtained on day 0 of AZD1222 vaccination. This TCR came from an adult in good health. This sequence joins TRBV7-9 and TRBJ2-1; 12 bases are a match to TRBD2. The CDR3 nucleotides are TGTGCCAGCAGCGGATCTGGACTAGCGGGGAATGAGCAGTTCTTC. It yields the protein CASSGSGLAGNEQFF. Filled out from reference TRBV7-9 and TRBJ2-1, the complete variable domain reads DTGVSQNPRHKITKRGQNVTFRCDPISEHNRLYWYRQTLGQGPEFLTYFQNEAQLEKSRLLSDRFSAERPKGSFSTLEIQRTEQGDSAMYLCASSGSGLAGNEQFFGPGTRLTVL.